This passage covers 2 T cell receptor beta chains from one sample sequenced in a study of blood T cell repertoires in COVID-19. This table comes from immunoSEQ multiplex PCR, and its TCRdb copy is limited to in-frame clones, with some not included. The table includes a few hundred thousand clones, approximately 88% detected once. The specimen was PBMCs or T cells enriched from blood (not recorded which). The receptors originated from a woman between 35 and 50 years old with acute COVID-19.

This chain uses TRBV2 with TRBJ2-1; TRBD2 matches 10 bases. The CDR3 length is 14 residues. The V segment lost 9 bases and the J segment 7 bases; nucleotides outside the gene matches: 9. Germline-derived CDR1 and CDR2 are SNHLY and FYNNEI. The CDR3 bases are TGTGCCAGTTACGGGGTAGCGGGAGGTAATGAGCAGTTCTTC. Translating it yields CASYGVAGGNEQFF.

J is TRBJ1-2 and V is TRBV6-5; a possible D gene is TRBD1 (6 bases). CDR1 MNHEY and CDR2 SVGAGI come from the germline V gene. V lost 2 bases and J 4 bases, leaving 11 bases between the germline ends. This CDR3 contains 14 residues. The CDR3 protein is CASSYGGGPYGYTF. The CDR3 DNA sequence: TGTGCCAGCAGTTACGGGGGCGGACCCTATGGCTACACCTTC.